This passage covers 22 T cell receptor beta chains from one sample sequenced in a study of T cell repertoires in cytomegalovirus infection. One entry per CDR3 protein, called by TCRdb with MiXCR from the reads. There are approximately 470,000 distinct CDR3 sequences in the sample; about 42% occur only once, and around 45% lies in the top ten. Their antigens are not known. Source: cultured PBMCs, taken from culture after CMV antigen stimulation. The receptors here all came from a human donor in good health (CMV status not recorded). Some clones in this sample may be carry-over from other donors' samples.

The chain uses TRBV11-2 and TRBJ1-2; D is unclear. The ends were cut back, 4 bases at V and 8 bases at J, with 14 bases in the middle. CDR1 and CDR2 from the germline V gene are SGHAT and FQNNGV. The CDR3 spans 13 residues. CDR3 region: CASSSPPGGGYTF. In DNA form, the CDR3 reads TGTGCCAGCAGCTCGCCGCCGGGAGGAGGCTACACCTTC. The whole variable domain, remainder taken from reference TRBV11-2 and TRBJ1-2, is EAGVAQSPRYKIIEKRQSVAFWCNPISGHATLYWYQQILGQGPKLLIQFQNNGVVDDSQLPKDRFSAERLKGVDSTLKIQPAKLEDSAVYLCASSSPPGGGYTFGSGTRLTVV.

The chain recombines TRBV29-1 with TRBJ2-3, with TRBD2 identical over 7 bases. With 3 bases clipped from V and 4 bases from J, the junction kept 7 bases outside the gene matches. Germline CDR1 and CDR2: SQVTM and ANQGSEA. The CDR3 runs to 14 residues. CDR3 residues: CSVEFPRGADTQYF. The CDR3 DNA is TGCAGCGTTGAGTTCCCCCGGGGGGCAGATACGCAGTATTTT.

This clonotype was observed many times. The rearrangement uses TRBV7-2 and TRBJ2-7; TRBD1 matches at 9 bases. J was trimmed by 3 bases and V by 0 bases; bases with no gene match: 3. Germline V gives CDR1 SGHTA, CDR2 FQGNSA. The CDR3 is 15 amino acids. The CDR3 loop reads CASSLAGTGIYEQYF. CDR3 DNA sequence: TGTGCCAGCAGCTTAGCCGGGACAGGGATCTACGAGCAGTACTTC.

This clonotype was counted between two and nine times. The chain uses TRBV4-2 and TRBJ2-7; D remains ambiguous. The end of the DNA aligns better with TRBJ2-5, so the J call may be wrong. Germline assignment: CDR1 LGHNA and CDR2 YNFKEQ. This CDR3 region has 13 residues. The CDR3 nucleotides read TGTGCCAGCAGCCAGGCACCCACCGGGACCCAGTACTTC. The encoded protein is CASSQAPTGTQYF.

This rearrangement joins TRBV5-4 to TRBJ2-3, with a possible D match to TRBD2 (6 bases). Germline loops: CDR1 SGHNT, CDR2 YYREEE (reference sequence). The CDR3 extends over 15 amino acids. V was trimmed by 4 bases and J by 0 bases, leaving 12 bases between them. The CDR3 nucleotides are TGTGCCAGCAGCGGCCGGGACTCTAGCACAGATACGCAGTATTTT. Translation gives CASSGRDSSTDTQYF.

This clonotype turned up a few times. The V and J genes are TRBV7-2 and TRBJ2-1; 7 nucleotides agree with TRBD2. Germline loops: CDR1 SGHTA, CDR2 FQGNSA. V lost 5 bases and J lost 10; bases outside the gene matches: 8. CDR3 length: 13 residues. The CDR3, as DNA: TGTGCCAGCAGCACCCAGCCAGCGGGGGAGCAGTTCTTC. It codes for CASSTQPAGEQFF.

The chain employs TRBV5-6 and TRBJ2-7; no firm D call. The CDR3 extends over 13 amino acids. V lost 1 base and J lost 3, with 8 bases in between. The germline gives CDR1 SGHDT, CDR2 YYEEEE. The CDR3 region is CASSLRLIYEQYF. The CDR3, as DNA: TGTGCCAGCAGCTTGAGGCTGATCTACGAGCAGTACTTC.

The chain links TRBV3-1 to TRBJ2-1; tentatively, D is TRBD1 or TRBD2 (5 bases each). Per germline, CDR1 LGHDT and CDR2 YNNKEL (reference sequence). This CDR3 contains 14 residues. V was clipped by 0 bases and J by 8 bases, with 11 bases between them. The CDR3 nucleotides read TGTGCCAGCAGCCAAGATCTTCGAGGGGATGAGCAGTTCTTC. As protein: CASSQDLRGDEQFF.

This chain links TRBV29-1 with TRBJ1-4; no definite D call. CDR3 length equals 12 residues. Trimming removed 4 bases at V and 8 bases at J, with 11 bases between. Germline assignment: CDR1 SQVTM and CDR2 ANQGSEA. The CDR3: CSVGRRNEKLFF. CDR3 sequence (DNA): TGCAGCGTTGGCCGAAGAAACGAAAAACTGTTTTTT. The full variable domain, its missing parts supplied by reference TRBV29-1 and TRBJ1-4, is SAVISQKPSRDICQRGTSLTIQCQVDSQVTMMFWYRQQPGQSLTLIATANQGSEATYESGFVIDKFPISRPNLTFSTLTVSNMSPEDSSIYLCSVGRRNEKLFFGSGTQLSVL.

The chain links TRBV9 to TRBJ2-4; 9 bases agree with TRBD1. This CDR3 has 14 amino acids. CDR1 is SGDLS, CDR2 YYNGEE, per germline. The junction had 4 bases not matched to a gene; V was cut back by 0 bases and J by 9 bases. The DNA of the CDR3 is TGTGCCAGCAGCGTAGGGACAGGGGATGGCATTCAGTACTTC. It translates to CASSVGTGDGIQYF.

This clonotype has more than one count but fewer than ten. This chain links TRBV20-1 with TRBJ2-3; D unclear. Trimming took off 4 bases at V and 2 bases at J, with 4 bases between the two ends. Germline V gives CDR1 DFQATT, CDR2 SNEGSKA (reference sequence). The CDR3 is made up of 11 amino acids. As DNA, the CDR3 is TGCAGTGCTACTCACACAGATACGCAGTATTTT. Encoded protein: CSATHTDTQYF.

This clonotype came up once. This chain uses TRBV11-2 with TRBJ1-1; a possible D gene is TRBD1 (5 bases). Per the germline V gene, CDR1 is SGHAT and CDR2 is FQNNGV. The CDR3 is 11 residues long. The germline V and J ends were trimmed by 7 bases and 10 bases, with 13 bases remaining between them. CDR3 sequence (DNA): TGTGCCAGCACCTCACCGGGGCGAGCTTTCTTT. Translation: CASTSPGRAFF. Variable domain in full (rest from reference TRBV11-2 and TRBJ1-1): EAGVAQSPRYKIIEKRQSVAFWCNPISGHATLYWYQQILGQGPKLLIQFQNNGVVDDSQLPKDRFSAERLKGVDSTLKIQPAKLEDSAVYLCASTSPGRAFFGQGTRLTVV.

This chain connects TRBV5-1 to TRBJ2-3; no clear D gene. Trimming removed 4 bases at V and 3 bases at J, with 6 bases between. Germline CDR1 and CDR2: SGHRS and YFSETQ. CDR3 length: 12 residues. CDR3 residues: CASSQMTDTQYF. The CDR3 DNA follows: TGCGCCAGCAGCCAAATGACAGATACGCAGTATTTT.

The V call is TRBV11-2, the J call TRBJ2-5; 7 nucleotides align to TRBD2. Trimming took 5 bases from V and 5 from J; bases not matched to a gene: 14. CDR1 and CDR2 (germline): SGHAT, FQNNGV. CDR3 length: 16 residues. This CDR3 is CASSLQGLAGIETQYF. The CDR3, as DNA: TGTGCCAGCAGCCTCCAAGGATTAGCGGGTATTGAGACCCAGTACTTC.

Comment on this clonotype: The junction shows a germline mismatch at one end, possibly a read error. This chain joins TRBV7-2 and TRBJ1-5; TRBD1 might be the D (6 bases). Germline loops: CDR1 SGHTA, CDR2 FQGNSA. This CDR3 region has 14 residues. CDR3 protein: CASSPHRDNRPQHF. In nucleotides, the CDR3 is TGTGCCAGCAGCCCTCACAGGGACAATCGGCCCCAGCATTTT.

The V call is TRBV7-6, the J call TRBJ2-1; D is perhaps TRBD2 (5 bases). The V gene's germline CDR1 is SGHVS and CDR2 FNYEAQ. This CDR3 contains 11 residues. The ends were cut back, 1 base at V and 16 bases at J, with 11 bases in the middle. Written as DNA, the CDR3 is TGTGCCAGCAGCTTAGAGAGGGCCCACTTCTTC. This encodes CASSLERAHFF.

This chain joins TRBV6-1 and TRBJ1-5; TRBD1 agrees at 7 bases. This CDR3 region has 15 residues. Germline V gene data show CDR1 as MNHNS and CDR2 as SASEGT. V lost 6 bases and J lost 6; bases outside the gene matches: 11. The CDR3 loop is CASRGLRGIGQPQHF. CDR3 DNA: TGTGCCAGCAGGGGCCTCAGGGGGATCGGTCAGCCCCAGCATTTT.

This clonotype was seen a few times. The rearrangement links TRBV7-2 to TRBJ2-1, with D possibly TRBD2 on 6 matching bases. CDR3 length equals 16 residues. The ends were cut back, 3 bases at V and 2 bases at J, with 14 bases in the middle. The germline V gene has CDR1 SGHTA and CDR2 FQGNSA. This CDR3 reads CASSFSAAGTYNEQFF. CDR3 bases: TGTGCCAGCAGCTTCTCGGCGGCGGGGACCTACAATGAGCAGTTCTTC.

The chain combines TRBV7-2 with TRBJ2-2; maybe TRBD1 (5 bases). Trimming shortened V by 3 bases and J by 4 bases, and 9 bases separated the two germline ends. The CDR3 spans 14 residues. CDR1 is SGHTA, CDR2 FQGNSA, per germline. CDR3 bases: TGTGCCAGCAGCTTCCAGGGCACCACCGGGGAGCTGTTTTTT. Its protein is CASSFQGTTGELFF.

V usage is TRBV7-8 and J usage is TRBJ2-7; D might be TRBD2 (7 bases). The CDR3 runs 16 residues. V was shortened by 2 bases and J by 2 bases, with 16 bases between the two germline ends. Germline CDR1 SGHVS, CDR2 FQNEAQ. CDR3 loop: CASSLRKRGGAYEQYF. The CDR3 nucleotides are TGTGCCAGCAGCTTACGTAAAAGGGGGGGAGCCTACGAGCAGTACTTC. The entire variable domain, with the rest obtained from reference TRBV7-8 and TRBJ2-7, is as follows: GAGVSQSPRYKVAKRGQDVALRCDPISGHVSLFWYQQALGQGPEFLTYFQNEAQLDKSGLPSDRFFAERPEGSVSTLKIQRTQQEDSAVYLCASSLRKRGGAYEQYFGPGTRLTVT.

This chain joins TRBV7-6 and TRBJ2-2; D may be TRBD2 (7 bases). Per the germline V gene, CDR1 is SGHVS and CDR2 is FNYEAQ. There are 15 residues in the CDR3. V dropped 5 bases and J dropped 6 bases, with 16 bases sitting between them. Written as DNA, the CDR3 is TGTGCCAGCAGCCGGGGGGCAGGGACGGCCGGGGAGCTGTTTTTT. It encodes CASSRGAGTAGELFF.

This clonotype was observed a single time. The CDR3 coding sequence is TGCAGTGCTAGAATGACAGGGGGCGGCGAAAAACTGTTTTTT. It encodes CSARMTGGGEKLFF. The V call is TRBV20-1, the J call TRBJ1-4, with TRBD1 matching 10 bases. The germline V gene encodes CDR1 DFQATT and CDR2 SNEGSKA (reference sequence). V lost 2 bases to trimming and J lost 8 bases; unmatched junction nucleotides: 5. This CDR3 comprises 14 residues.